Listed below are T cell receptor beta chains from one sample, sequenced in a study of blood T cell repertoires in COVID-19. The assay was immunoSEQ multiplex PCR, and TCRdb's table has in-frame clones only and misses some. Of approximately 67,000 clones in the sample, approximately 89% were seen once. Sequencing was done on a sample of peripheral blood. Receptor source: a woman aged 60-70 years with active COVID-19. Each CDR3 is given with its conserved first and last residue. Fields, in order: J gene, V gene, clone size, D gene, CDR3 DNA, CDR3 protein. D genes are given only for firm matches. Expanded clones are given a class, and other clones once, few, many or no size at all.

>TRBJ2-4|TRBV4-1|.|TRBD2
TGCGCCAGCAGCCCGAGGGAGGGACTCGCGATTCAGTACTTC
CASSPREGLAIQYF
>TRBJ2-2|TRBV23-1|.|.
TGCGCCAGCAGTCAATCGGCCCAGGGTACCGGGGAGCTGTTTTTT
CASSQSAQGTGELFF
>TRBJ1-5|TRBV5-8|.|TRBD1
TGTGCCAGCAGCTGGACAGGGGGCTATCAGCCCCAGCATTTT
CASSWTGGYQPQHF
>TRBJ2-3|TRBV27|.|TRBD2
TGTGCCAGCAGCCGAGGGACTAGCGGGAGAGCTACGCAGTATTTT
CASSRGTSGRATQYF
>TRBJ2-1|TRBV2|.|.
TGTGCCAGCAGTGAATCGGGGTTGGGTGAGCAGTTCTTC
CASSESGLGEQFF
>TRBJ2-6|TRBV5-1|.|.
TGCGCCAGCAGCTTCGGGGAGCGGGGGGCCAACGTCCTGACTTTC
CASSFGERGANVLTF
>TRBJ1-2|TRBV4-1|.|.
TGCGCCAGCAGCCAAGACCCAGGGCCCAACTATGGCTACACCTTC
CASSQDPGPNYGYTF
>TRBJ2-7|TRBV19|.|.
TGTGCCAGTAGTATAGCGGGAGATCTGAACGAGCAGTACTTC
CASSIAGDLNEQYF
>TRBJ2-5|TRBV27|.|TRBD2
TGTGCCAGCAGTGGGGGGGGGACGGGCCAAGAGACCCAGTACTTC
CASSGGGTGQETQYF
>TRBJ2-7|TRBV4-1|.|.
TGCGCCAGCAGCCCAGCGAGCCCCTGGTACGAGCAGTACTTC
CASSPASPWYEQYF
>TRBJ1-2|TRBV6-5|.|.
TGTGCCAGCAGCGCCGGGACAACCTATGGCTACACCTTC
CASSAGTTYGYTF
>TRBJ2-3|TRBV3-1/TRBV3-2|.|TRBD2
TGTGCCAGCAGCCAAGGGCTAGCGGGAGGTACAGATACGCAGTATTTT
CASSQGLAGGTDTQYF
>TRBJ1-4|TRBV5-1|.|.
TGCGCCAGCCGACTCCAGGGGTCTAATGAAAAACTGTTTTTT
CASRLQGSNEKLFF
>TRBJ1-2|TRBV4-1|.|.
TGCGCCAGCAGCCACGACGGGGAAAACTATGGCTACACCTTC
CASSHDGENYGYTF
>TRBJ1-3|TRBV7-2|.|.
TGTGCCAGCAGCACAACCTCTGGAAACACCATATATTTT
CASSTTSGNTIYF
>TRBJ2-7|TRBV5-1|.|TRBD1
TGCGCCAGCAGCCCCGCGACCACAGGGGTGTACGAGCAGTACTTC
CASSPATTGVYEQYF
>TRBJ2-7|TRBV7-6|.|TRBD1
TGTGCCAGCAGCTTAGAGGCAGGGGGCAAGCAGTACTTC
CASSLEAGGKQYF
>TRBJ2-7|TRBV7-2|.|.
TGTGCCAGCAGCTTACGGGCCGGCTCTCGGGATTTCGAGCAGTACTTC
CASSLRAGSRDFEQYF
>TRBJ2-3|TRBV29-1|.|.
TGCAGCGTGCAGGACTGGCGAGATACGCAGTATTTT
CSVQDWRDTQYF
>TRBJ2-1|TRBV2|.|TRBD2
TGTGCCACACCGGGACTAGCGGAAAACAATGAGCAGTTCTTC
CATPGLAENNEQFF
>TRBJ2-3|TRBV5-1|.|TRBD2
TGCGCCAGTGTAGCGGGAGTAGCGACAGATACGCAGTATTTT
CASVAGVATDTQYF
>TRBJ1-2|TRBV28|.|TRBD1
TGTGCCAGCAGCACCTCCTCGGGACAGGGAAACTATGGCTACACCTTC
CASSTSSGQGNYGYTF
>TRBJ1-4|TRBV4-1|.|.
TGCGCCAGCAGCCAAGAGTCGAGCTGGGAAAAACTGTTTTTT
CASSQESSWEKLFF
>TRBJ1-2|TRBV7-9|.|TRBD1
TGTGCCAGCAGCTACGGGACAGGGCTTTCCCCCCCAGGCGGCTACACCTTC
CASSYGTGLSPPGGYTF
>TRBJ1-1|TRBV27|.|.
TGTGCCAGCAGTTTAAGGCGGGGGGCCGCAGGCACTGAAGCTTTCTTT
CASSLRRGAAGTEAFF
>TRBJ1-4|TRBV19|.|.
TGTGCCAGTAGTACAGGGATTGCAACTAATGAAAAACTGTTTTTT
CASSTGIATNEKLFF
>TRBJ2-3|TRBV24-1|few|TRBD1
TGTGCCACCGGACGGACAGGAGGCGATACGCAGTATTTT
CATGRTGGDTQYF
>TRBJ2-1|TRBV19|.|.
TGTGCCAGTAGTACCTCTAGACTTGAGCAGTTCTTC
CASSTSRLEQFF
>TRBJ1-1|TRBV2|.|TRBD1
TGTGCCAGCAGGGGCACGGGACAGCAAAAGATTCGGGAAGCTTTCTTT
CASRGTGQQKIREAFF
>TRBJ2-1|TRBV6-5|.|.
TGTGCCAGCACCCTTATGAGGGCCGGGTGGCAGTTCTTC
CASTLMRAGWQFF
>TRBJ2-3|TRBV7-9|.|TRBD2
TGTGCCAGCAGCTCAGGCTCTAGCGGTACCACAGATACGCAGTATTTT
CASSSGSSGTTDTQYF
>TRBJ1-5|TRBV19|.|.
TGTGCCAGTAGTATAAACTCGGGACACCTAAAAAATCAGCCCCAGCATTTT
CASSINSGHLKNQPQHF
>TRBJ2-1|TRBV30|.|TRBD2
TGTGCCTGGATAAGGGACCTAGCGGGAGAACCCCCGAGCTCCTACAATGAGCAGTTCTTC
CAWIRDLAGEPPSSYNEQFF
>TRBJ2-7|TRBV28|once|.
TGTGCCAGCAGTTTAATATACGAGCAGTACTTC
CASSLIYEQYF
>TRBJ1-2|TRBV28|.|.
TGTGCCAGCAGTTTGGCAGGGAACTATGGCTACACCTTC
CASSLAGNYGYTF
>TRBJ1-1|TRBV7-9|.|.
TGTGCCAGTCTCCCCCCAGGGACGGGGGACACTGAAGCTTTCTTT
CASLPPGTGDTEAFF
>TRBJ2-5|TRBV2|once|.
TGTGCCAGCAGTGTTAGAGAGACCCAGTACTTC
CASSVRETQYF
>TRBJ2-7|TRBV30|once|.
TGTGCCTGGGAGAGGGCAGGGGACGAGCAGTACTTC
CAWERAGDEQYF
>TRBJ2-7|TRBV6-5|once|TRBD2
TGTGCCAGCTCTCTCTCCGGGGGGTCCTCCTACGAGCAGTACTTC
CASSLSGGSSYEQYF
>TRBJ1-2|TRBV19|.|.
TGTGCCACGAAACAGGGCCCAAACTATGGCTACACCTTC
CATKQGPNYGYTF
>TRBJ2-1|TRBV6-6|.|TRBD1
TGTGCCAGCAGTCCGACAGGGGGCCTCGTCTCCTACAATGAGCAGTTCTTC
CASSPTGGLVSYNEQFF
>TRBJ2-1|TRBV10-2|.|TRBD2
TGCGCCAGCAAGACTAGCGGGAGAAATGAGCAGTTCTTC
CASKTSGRNEQFF
>TRBJ2-7|TRBV7-9|few|.
TGTGCCAGCAGCTCCTACGGGGCCTACGAGCAGTACTTC
CASSSYGAYEQYF
>TRBJ2-5|TRBV6-5|.|.
TGTGCCGGGGGACTGGGGGTTCGGGAGACCCAGTACTTC
CAGGLGVRETQYF